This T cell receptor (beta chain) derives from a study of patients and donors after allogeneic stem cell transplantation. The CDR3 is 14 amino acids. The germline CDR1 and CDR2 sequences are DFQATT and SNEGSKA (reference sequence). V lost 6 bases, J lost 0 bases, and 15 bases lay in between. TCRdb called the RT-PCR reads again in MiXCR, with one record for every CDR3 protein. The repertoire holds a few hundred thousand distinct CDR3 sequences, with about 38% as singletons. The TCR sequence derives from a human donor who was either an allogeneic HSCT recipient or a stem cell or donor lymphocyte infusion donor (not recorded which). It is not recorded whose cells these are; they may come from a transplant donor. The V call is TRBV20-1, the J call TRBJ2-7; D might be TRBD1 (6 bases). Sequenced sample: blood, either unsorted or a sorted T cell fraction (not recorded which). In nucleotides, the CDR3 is TGCAGTGCGAGTCACAGGGAAAGCTCCTACGAGCAGTACTTC. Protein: CSASHRESSYEQYF.